This T cell receptor beta chain came from a study of blood T cell repertoires in COVID-19 (dated by TCRdb to 2018 to 2020). For the wider study: The collaborator samples originated in the United States, Italy and Spain and spanned the acute and convalescent phases of COVID-19. The material from the prospective study consisted of cDNA or gDNA derived from T cells, B-cell-depleted T cells, or PBMCs. The dataset comprised deeply sampled blood TCRbeta repertoires from subjects exposed to, actively infected with, or recovered from COVID-19. The repertoires were made available in a free public database intended to serve as a resource for research on the immune response to SARS-CoV-2. Samples came from the ongoing ImmuneRACE study (first 160 participants) plus 1,254 subjects from 6 global collaborators. Nearly every sample came with metadata listing a de-identified subject ID, COVID-19 status, age in years and sex. Where available, HLA class I and class II types were taken from metadata supplied by the sample provider and were not determined by assay-based typing.

For this clone: The specificity of this receptor is unknown. No base quality values were provided; no much bigger clone lies one nucleotide off.

One collaborating source in Seattle enrolled patients while the patients were actively infected and followed the patients over time throughout the course of disease. Each collaborating institution followed its own protocols to collect whole blood in K2EDTA tubes. For TCRbeta analysis, collaborators shipped samples as frozen whole blood, isolated PBMCs, or DNA extracted from either of those sample types. The research as a whole found: Clinical and demographic metadata were provided uncurated, with the amount varying by source and participant.

Its CDR3 holds 14 amino acids, cysteine through phenylalanine. The CDR3 DNA has 42 bases and is translated from base 1. The germline V gene specifies KGHSH as CDR1 and LQKENI as CDR2. V ends up 2 bases short and J 4 bases short, with an unmatched junction base count of 3. TCRbeta CDR3 regions were amplified from genomic DNA by means of the immunoSEQ Assay, a bias-controlled multiplex PCR. Per the source publication's procedure: Nucleated cell counts per sample were estimated from amplification of reference gene primers within the assay. Sequence reads were collapsed and filtered to measure the absolute abundance of every unique TCRbeta CDR3 rearrangement. For each sample, productive Simpson clonality was calculated as the square root of Simpson's diversity index over productive rearrangements. TCRdb stores this immuneACCESS table with in-frame sequences only. Part of the clones is absent; in the studies checked, under half of the shortfall reflects unresolved V genes, and no reason is known for the rest. The V and J calls and clone size come from that table; D and trimming were worked out from the DNA. The table for this sample lists 250,000 to 350,000 clones; roughly 90% of them were counted only once. The ten biggest clones cover over 2% of the sample.

The TCR was taken from a woman aged 25-40 years with COVID-19, enrolled during active disease. The rearrangement joined TRBV18 to TRBJ2-7, with 9 bases in between that match TRBD2. Sequenced sample: peripheral blood. The nucleotides are TGTGCCAGCTCACCAGCGGGAGGGGATTACGAGCAGTACTTC. Translated, it gives CASSPAGGDYEQYF.